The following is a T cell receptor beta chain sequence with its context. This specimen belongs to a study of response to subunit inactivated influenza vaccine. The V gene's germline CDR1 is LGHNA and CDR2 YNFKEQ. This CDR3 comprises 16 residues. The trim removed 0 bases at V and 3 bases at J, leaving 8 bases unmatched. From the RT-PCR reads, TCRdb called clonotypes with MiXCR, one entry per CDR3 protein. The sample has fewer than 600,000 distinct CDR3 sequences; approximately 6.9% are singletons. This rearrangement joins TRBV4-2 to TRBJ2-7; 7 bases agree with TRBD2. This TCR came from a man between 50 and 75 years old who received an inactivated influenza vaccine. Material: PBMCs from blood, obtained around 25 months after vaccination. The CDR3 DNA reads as TGTGCCAGCAGCCAAGAGGGAACTAGCGTTAGCTACGAGCAGTACTTC. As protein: CASSQEGTSVSYEQYF.